The next 27 T cell receptor beta chains were all read from a single sample in a study of T cells in Graves' hyperthyroidism and ophthalmopathy. Amplified TCR beta CDR3 regions derived from RNA transcripts. An initial round of RT-PCR targeting the TCR CDR3 relied on the HTBI primer set. TCRdb fed the multiplex PCR reads into MiXCR, producing one record per CDR3 protein. Here the sample spans nearly 600,000 distinct CDR3 sequences, 11% to 15% being singletons. Sequencing was done on a sample of blood. Receptors originate from a woman aged 25-40 years with Graves' hyperthyroidism that later progressed to Graves' ophthalmopathy.

This clonotype was picked up many times. V and J are TRBV5-8 and TRBJ2-5; D not resolved. This CDR3 has 11 residues. In germline, CDR1 is SGHTS, CDR2 YDEGEE. The V end was cut by 6 bases, the J end by 1 base, with 4 bases between. CDR3 loop: CASTPQETQYF. CDR3 DNA: TGTGCCAGCACTCCCCAAGAGACCCAGTACTTC.

In this sample, this clonotype turned up many times. V is TRBV7-2 and J is TRBJ2-5, with no clear D. Germline CDR1 SGHTA, CDR2 FQGNSA. Trimming took 0 bases from V and 5 from J, leaving 10 bases between them. The CDR3 is 14 amino acids. CDR3 protein: CASSLAGRRETQYF. The DNA for the CDR3 is TGTGCCAGCAGCTTAGCGGGAAGACGGGAGACCCAGTACTTC.

This clonotype has a handful of counts. This chain links TRBV4-3 with TRBJ2-7, with 8 bases identical to TRBD1. The germline V gene has CDR1 LGHNA and CDR2 YSLEER. This CDR3 has 16 residues. Unmatched junction bases numbered 12, after V lost 1 base and J lost 7 bases. CDR3 protein: CASSQGPRTGGEEQYF. CDR3 DNA: TGCGCCAGCAGCCAAGGTCCGAGAACAGGGGGTGAAGAGCAGTACTTC.

This chain connects TRBV20-1 to TRBJ1-1; no reliable D call. CDR3 length: 15 amino acids. V dropped 0 bases and J dropped 1 base, with 12 bases sitting between them. The germline V gene encodes CDR1 DFQATT and CDR2 SNEGSKA (reference sequence). CDR3 loop: CSAREVRTENTEAFF. DNA for the CDR3: TGCAGTGCTAGAGAGGTAAGGACGGAGAACACTGAAGCTTTCTTT.

This clonotype has a count of ten or more. The genes are TRBV3-1 and TRBJ2-7; 10 bases match TRBD1. J lost 2 bases, V lost 6 bases, and 7 bases had no gene match. Germline lookup yields CDR1 LGHDT and CDR2 YNNKEL (reference sequence). The CDR3 sequence is 15 residues long. As DNA, the CDR3 is TGTGCCAGCAGTGGGCCGGGACAGGGGACCTACGAGCAGTACTTC. This encodes CASSGPGQGTYEQYF.

This clonotype was seen ten or more times. The V gene is TRBV20-1, the J gene TRBJ2-7; D gene unclear. V lost 2 bases and J lost 7, with 15 bases in between. This CDR3 spans 13 amino acids. From germline, CDR1 is DFQATT and CDR2 SNEGSKA (reference sequence). The CDR3 nucleotides are TGCAGTGCTAGACCGCCCGTTTCAGGAGAGCAGTACTTC. Its translation is CSARPPVSGEQYF.

The V gene is TRBV7-9, the J gene TRBJ2-3, with 11 bases matching TRBD2. CDR1 and CDR2 from the germline V gene are SEHNR and FQNEAQ (reference sequence). V gave up 4 bases and J gave up 6 bases; unmatched junction bases: 6. CDR3 size: 15 residues. The CDR3 nucleotides read TGTGCCAGCAGCTACCCGACTAGCGGGGTGGATACGCAGTATTTT. Translating gives CASSYPTSGVDTQYF. Looking up the rest from reference TRBV7-9 and TRBJ2-3 gives the full variable domain: DTGVSQNPRHKITKRGQNVTFRCDPISEHNRLYWYRQTLGQGPEFLTYFQNEAQLEKSRLLSDRFSAERPKGSFSTLEIQRTEQGDSAMYLCASSYPTSGVDTQYFGPGTRLTVL.

This clonotype has more than one count but fewer than ten. The V gene is TRBV5-1, the J gene TRBJ2-2, with 8 nucleotides matching TRBD1. This CDR3 region has 16 residues. Germline V lookup: CDR1 SGHRS, CDR2 YFSETQ. Losses at the gene ends were 7 bases for V and 5 bases for J; bases not matched to a gene: 13. Here the CDR3 reads CASLTGDSSGTGELFF. The CDR3 DNA sequence: TGCGCCAGCCTGACAGGGGACAGTTCGGGGACCGGGGAGCTGTTTTTT.

There are a few counts of this clonotype. At one end the junction does not follow the germline gene, possibly because of a read error. The chain has TRBV4-1 and TRBJ2-7, with 11 bases matching TRBD2. The CDR3 is made up of 18 amino acids. CDR1 MGHRA and CDR2 YSYEKL come from the germline V gene. DNA of the CDR3: TGCGCCAGCAGCCAAGATTCCGTAAGACTAGCGGGGTACTACGAGCAGTGCTTC. This codes for CASSQDSVRLAGYYEQCF.

This clonotype was counted at least ten times. The chain employs TRBV3-1 and TRBJ1-2, with 12 bases aligning to TRBD1. Germline trimming cut 5 bases from V and 8 bases from J; bases unmatched to any gene: 15. This CDR3 region has 17 residues. CDR1 is LGHDT, CDR2 YNNKEL, per germline (reference sequence). For the CDR3, the DNA is TGTGCCAGCAGCTCAAACCGGGACAGGGGGCGCGAGGGCGGCTACACCTTC. Amino acid sequence: CASSSNRDRGREGGYTF.

This clonotype occurred a few times. The V gene is TRBV6-1, the J gene TRBJ2-5; 11 positions match TRBD2. Germline CDR1 MNHNS, CDR2 SASEGT. Losses at the gene ends were 7 bases for V and 4 bases for J; bases not matched to a gene: 2. The CDR3 has 13 amino acids. The CDR3 region has the DNA TGTGCCAGCAAAGGGACTAGCGGAGAGACCCAGTACTTC. This encodes CASKGTSGETQYF.

The table lists this clonotype with a few counts. This rearrangement joins TRBV20-1 to TRBJ2-5; 8 bases fit TRBD2. Trimming removed 6 bases from V and 5 bases from J; junction bases left unmatched: 11. Germline CDR1 and CDR2: DFQATT and SNEGSKA (reference sequence). This CDR3 spans 14 amino acids. DNA of the CDR3: TGCAGTGCGCGAGCGGGAGAGGTCGGGGAGACCCAGTACTTC. Translating gives CSARAGEVGETQYF.

J is TRBJ2-1 and V is TRBV24-1, with no clear D. The CDR3 runs 12 residues. The ends were cut back, 3 bases at V and 6 bases at J, with 5 bases in the middle. The germline CDR1 and CDR2 sequences are KGHDR and SFDVKD. In DNA, the CDR3 is TGTGCCACCAGTGATACACCCAATGAGCAGTTCTTC. This codes for CATSDTPNEQFF.

The table lists this clonotype with many counts. This chain joins TRBV29-1 and TRBJ2-7, with D tentatively TRBD1 (5 bases). V was cut by 4 bases and J by 2 bases, with 9 bases left in between. Germline values: CDR1 SQVTM, CDR2 ANQGSEA. This CDR3 is built from 12 residues. Here the CDR3 DNA reads TGCAGCGTTGGCAGGGAACCCTACGAGCAGTACTTC. It translates to CSVGREPYEQYF.

This clonotype has ten or more counts. The chain has TRBV20-1 and TRBJ1-2; the D gene is possibly TRBD1 (5 bases). The CDR3 covers 12 residues. V was clipped by 6 bases and J by 3 bases, with 11 bases between them. Germline CDR1 DFQATT, CDR2 SNEGSKA (reference sequence). The CDR3: CSAGPFDYGYTF. The CDR3 DNA sequence: TGCAGTGCGGGGCCCTTCGACTATGGCTACACCTTC.

This clonotype came up many times. CDR3 in DNA: TGTGCCAGCAGCCAAGATTCGAAGGACTTCCAAGAGACCCAGTACTTC. This codes for CASSQDSKDFQETQYF. The J gene is TRBJ2-5, the V gene TRBV3-1, with TRBD2 as a possible D gene (5 bases). This CDR3 has 16 amino acids. V shed 0 bases and J shed 1 base, with 12 bases lying between them. The V gene's germline CDR1 is LGHDT and CDR2 YNNKEL (reference sequence).

In regard to this clonotype: This may come from a read error, since a much larger clone is one base off. The chain links TRBV7-2 to TRBJ1-4; D call uncertain. Trimming shortened V by 2 bases and J by 3 bases, and 22 bases separated the two germline ends. The CDR3 runs 19 residues. In germline, CDR1 is SGHTA, CDR2 FQGNSA. The CDR3: CASSLRAYANAQANEKLFF. CDR3 in DNA: TGTGCCAGCAGCTTACGAGCCTATGCCAATGCCCAGGCTAATGAAAAACTGTTTTTT.

Only a few counts were recorded for this clonotype. The CDR3 reads CSVDADMNTEAFF. The DNA of the CDR3 is TGCAGCGTGGATGCGGATATGAACACTGAAGCTTTCTTT. The V call is TRBV29-1, the J call TRBJ1-1, with unresolved D. V shed 6 bases and J shed 0 bases, with 11 bases lying between them. Germline CDR1 reads SQVTM; CDR2 reads ANQGSEA. This CDR3 spans 13 amino acids.

The chain combines TRBV30 with TRBJ2-1; 7 bases map to TRBD2. Per germline, CDR1 GTSNPN and CDR2 SVGIG (reference sequence). V gave up 7 bases and J gave up 7 bases; unmatched junction bases: 4. The CDR3 runs 11 residues. Here the CDR3 reads CAFRGDNEQFF. DNA for the CDR3: TGTGCCTTCCGGGGGGATAATGAGCAGTTCTTC.

The chain links TRBV7-9 to TRBJ2-1; D is possibly TRBD1 (6 bases). Germline CDR1 SEHNR, CDR2 FQNEAQ (reference sequence). This CDR3 has 16 residues. With 5 bases removed from V and 0 bases from J, the gap between germline ends came to 14 bases. The CDR3 sequence is CASSPVGRGSYNEQFF. The CDR3 nucleotides read TGTGCCAGCAGCCCAGTGGGCAGGGGCTCCTACAATGAGCAGTTCTTC.

This clonotype was picked up many times. The rearrangement joins TRBV7-9 to TRBJ2-3, with D hard to call. The CDR3 covers 14 residues. CDR1 is SEHNR and CDR2 is FQNEAQ in the germline V gene (reference sequence). V shed 4 bases and J shed 4 bases, with 12 bases lying between them. CDR3 nucleotide sequence: TGTGCCAGCAGCTCCCAACTTTATGCAGATACGCAGTATTTT. Protein: CASSSQLYADTQYF. Together with reference TRBV7-9 and TRBJ2-3, the CDR3 gives the full variable domain: DTGVSQNPRHKITKRGQNVTFRCDPISEHNRLYWYRQTLGQGPEFLTYFQNEAQLEKSRLLSDRFSAERPKGSFSTLEIQRTEQGDSAMYLCASSSQLYADTQYFGPGTRLTVL.

In its sample, this clonotype was seen a few times. The V and J genes are TRBV14 and TRBJ2-2; D is possibly TRBD1 (5 bases). This CDR3 has 14 amino acids. Germline V CDR1 and CDR2: SGHDN, FVKESK. The V end lost 4 bases, the J end lost 6 bases, and 12 bases lay between the germline ends. The CDR3 sequence: CASSPRVFPGELFF. The CDR3 nucleotides are TGTGCCAGCAGCCCCAGGGTGTTCCCCGGGGAGCTGTTTTTT.

This sequence joins TRBV29-1 and TRBJ2-6; unclear D gene. CDR3 length: 18 amino acids. Looked up from germline, CDR1 is SQVTM and CDR2 is ANQGSEA. Trimming stripped 0 bases from V and 0 bases from J, with 15 bases between. CDR3 sequence reads: CSVEEDKGSSSGANVLTF. The DNA for the CDR3 is TGCAGCGTTGAAGAAGATAAGGGCAGTTCCTCTGGGGCCAACGTCCTGACTTTC.

This clonotype was seen a few times. The chain combines TRBV19 with TRBJ2-1; D unresolved. With 3 bases removed from V and 13 bases from J, the gap between germline ends came to 19 bases. The germline V gene encodes CDR1 LNHDA and CDR2 SQIVND (reference sequence). The CDR3 has 14 residues. The CDR3 spells CASSMGGLGQKQFF. The CDR3 region has the DNA TGTGCCAGTAGTATGGGCGGTCTTGGCCAGAAACAGTTCTTC.

The chain recombines TRBV12-3 or TRBV12-4 with TRBJ1-5; TRBD1 might be the D (5 bases). With 5 bases removed from V and 9 bases from J, the gap between germline ends came to 17 bases. The CDR3 has 14 amino acids. The CDR3 loop reads CASSPRTGPGPQHF. CDR3 DNA: TGTGCCAGCAGTCCCCGGACGGGACCGGGGCCCCAGCATTTT.

This clonotype was observed many times. The genes are TRBV12-3 or TRBV12-4 and TRBJ2-1, with D possibly being TRBD1 or TRBD2 (5 bases each). Trimming stripped 2 bases from V and 7 bases from J, with 6 bases between. The CDR3 is made up of 12 amino acids. CDR3 sequence: CASSLWGNEQFF. The CDR3 region has the DNA TGTGCCAGCAGTTTATGGGGGAATGAGCAGTTCTTC.

This clonotype was observed at least ten times. This chain links TRBV19 with TRBJ1-1; D is possibly TRBD1 (5 bases). There are 14 residues in the CDR3. Germline V gene data show CDR1 as LNHDA and CDR2 as SQIVND (reference sequence). Trimming stripped 6 bases from V and 5 bases from J, with 16 bases between. For the CDR3, the DNA is TGTGCCAGTAGCATGGTCAGGGATTCAACTGAAGCTTTCTTT. This sequence encodes CASSMVRDSTEAFF.